One sample yielded the 3 T cell receptor beta chains listed below, sequenced in a study of blood T cell repertoires in COVID-19. Repertoires were generated with immunoSEQ multiplex PCR, while TCRdb's copy carries only in-frame clones and drops some. Among fewer than 350,000 clones listed, 88% were seen once. The sequenced material came from peripheral blood. The receptors derive from a man between 18 and 29 years old with active or convalescent COVID-19.

The chain links TRBV19 to TRBJ2-5; 7 nucleotides agree with TRBD2. V shed 5 bases, J shed 7 bases, and the junction held 10 bases outside the gene matches. CDR1 is LNHDA, CDR2 SQIVND, per germline (reference sequence). The CDR3 loop spans 14 amino acids. CDR3 amino acids: CASSETWGEGTQYF. In DNA, the CDR3 is TGTGCCAGTAGTGAGACCTGGGGGGAGGGGACCCAGTACTTC.

The chain couples TRBV4-1 to TRBJ1-1; no definite D call. Trimming shortened V by 0 bases and J by 2 bases, and 7 bases separated the two germline ends. Germline CDR1 is MGHRA and CDR2 is YSYEKL. There are 14 residues in the CDR3. The CDR3 is CASSQEELNTEAFF. CDR3 sequence (DNA): TGCGCCAGCAGCCAAGAAGAACTTAACACTGAAGCTTTCTTT.

CDR3 DNA: TGTGCCAGCAGCCCAACTAGCGGGCTTTCCTACGAGCAGTACTTC. Residues: CASSPTSGLSYEQYF. The chain has TRBV2 and TRBJ2-7, with TRBD2 matching over 9 bases. CDR1 and CDR2 from the germline V gene are SNHLY and FYNNEI. There are 15 residues in the CDR3. J was trimmed by 1 base and V by 6 bases; bases with no gene match: 7.